This T cell receptor beta chain appears in the sequencing data of a study of cytomegalovirus exposure and HLA in healthy donors. Findings of the study overall: Investigators reported 150 to 200 TCR beta chains as tied to cytomegalovirus. Later analysis showed TCR association rates varying by HLA locus, highest for DRB1 and lowest for HLA-C.

At collection, donors were nominally healthy, but unrecorded immune exposures were probable. The PCR ran on 60 Vbeta and 13 Jbeta primers. The assay was immunoSEQ multiplex PCR, and TCRdb's table has in-frame clones only and misses some. This sample has 150,000 to 200,000 clones, with over 60% found just once. On this clone itself: As yet, its antigen is unknown.

Germline assignment: CDR1 SQVTM and CDR2 ANQGSEA. The CDR3 is 13 residues long. Sequenced sample: PBMCs. The chain combines TRBV29-1 with TRBJ2-3; D possibly corresponds to TRBD2 (6 bases). The TCR comes from a middle-aged woman in good health and CMV-seronegative. The DNA for the CDR3 is TGCAGTTCCTTCGGGGGTCTCACAGATACGCAGTATTTT. Translating it yields CSSFGGLTDTQYF.